One and the same sample provided the 10 T cell receptor beta chains below, sequenced in a study of T-cell memory formation after mild COVID-19. TCRdb reprocessed the 5' RACE reads with MiXCR, giving one entry per CDR3 protein. The sample includes about 340,000 distinct CDR3 sequences, around 13% seen only once; the top ten take roughly 23%. Material: PBMCs or a T cell subset sorted from them (not recorded which). These receptors came from a man aged 18 to 29 who had mild COVID-19 (a few samples of this study predate the infection). Cell type and time point are not known.

At least ten counts were recorded for this clonotype. The chain joins TRBV5-1 to TRBJ2-7, with TRBD2 matching over 9 bases. Germline V gives CDR1 SGHRS, CDR2 YFSETQ. J was trimmed by 2 bases and V by 0 bases; bases with no gene match: 6. The CDR3 has 16 residues. CDR3 coding DNA: TGCGCCAGCAGCTTGGTGCCTAGCGGGACCACCTACGAGCAGTACTTC. Protein product: CASSLVPSGTTYEQYF.

This clonotype was found a few times. The chain carries TRBV5-1 and TRBJ1-1, with D perhaps matching TRBD1 (5 bases). CDR1 is SGHRS, CDR2 YFSETQ, per germline. Trimming shortened V by 4 bases and J by 3 bases, and 13 bases separated the two germline ends. This CDR3 has 14 amino acids. The CDR3 reads CASSRGGSDTEAFF. The CDR3 DNA is TGCGCCAGCAGCCGGGGGGGGTCGGACACTGAAGCTTTCTTT.

The chain joins TRBV2 to TRBJ2-7, with TRBD2 identical over 8 bases. There are 13 residues in the CDR3. The V segment lost 8 bases and the J segment 3 bases; nucleotides outside the gene matches: 6. Germline loops: CDR1 SNHLY, CDR2 FYNNEI. Here the CDR3 DNA reads TGTGCCAGCGTCGCTCGGGAGGGCTACGAGCAGTACTTC. Its translation: CASVAREGYEQYF.

Only a few counts were recorded for this clonotype. The chain combines TRBV27 with TRBJ2-6; no reliable D call. Germline V gives CDR1 MNHEY, CDR2 SMNVEV (reference sequence). CDR3 length: 13 amino acids. The V end was cut by 6 bases, the J end by 2 bases, with 5 bases between. Here the CDR3 DNA reads TGTGCCAGCAGATTGGCTGGGGCCAACGTCCTGACTTTC. This sequence encodes CASRLAGANVLTF.

The chain is built from TRBV19 and TRBJ2-7, with 7 bases lining up with TRBD1. CDR1 is LNHDA, CDR2 SQIVND, per germline (reference sequence). With V trimmed by 1 base and J by 4 bases, 4 bases remained unmatched. There are 14 residues in the CDR3. CDR3 sequence: CASSIATGPYEQYF. CDR3 coding DNA: TGTGCCAGTAGTATAGCGACAGGGCCGTACGAGCAGTACTTC. Full variable domain (outside the CDR3, taken from reference TRBV19 and TRBJ2-7): DGGITQSPKYLFRKEGQNVTLSCEQNLNHDAMYWYRQDPGQGLRLIYYSQIVNDFQKGDIAEGYSVSREKKESFPLTVTSAQKNPTAFYLCASSIATGPYEQYFGPGTRLTVT.

This chain joins TRBV12-3 or TRBV12-4 and TRBJ2-7, with D uncertain. Trimming left V 5 bases short and J 0 bases short, with 11 bases between. CDR3 size: 14 residues. For the CDR3, the DNA is TGTGCCAGCAGTGCCTCCACCGACTCCTACGAGCAGTACTTC. Its protein is CASSASTDSYEQYF.

V is TRBV5-4 and J is TRBJ1-4; D gene ambiguous. V lost 3 bases and J 8 bases, leaving 14 bases between the germline ends. The CDR3 spans 14 residues. The germline V gene has CDR1 SGHNT and CDR2 YYREEE (reference sequence). CDR3 region: CASSYTGKEEKLFF. For the CDR3, the DNA is TGTGCCAGCAGCTATACGGGGAAGGAGGAAAAACTGTTTTTT.

This clonotype has just a few counts. The chain recombines TRBV6-1 with TRBJ1-2; TRBD1 might be the D (5 bases). CDR3 size: 14 residues. V was clipped by 2 bases and J by 3 bases, with 10 bases between them. Germline CDR1 is MNHNS and CDR2 is SASEGT. CDR3 residues: CASSEFQGHYGYTF. The CDR3 DNA reads as TGTGCCAGCAGTGAATTTCAGGGTCACTATGGCTACACCTTC.

Many counts were recorded for this clonotype. This rearrangement joins TRBV12-3 or TRBV12-4 to TRBJ1-2; TRBD1 agrees at 9 bases. The CDR3 runs to 15 residues. V shed 6 bases, J shed 4 bases, and the junction held 9 bases outside the gene matches. CDR3 protein: CASSPGTGYAYGYTF. The CDR3 bases are TGTGCCAGCAGCCCGGGGACAGGGTACGCCTATGGCTACACCTTC.

This clonotype was seen a handful of times. V usage is TRBV5-5 and J usage is TRBJ2-4; 10 bases are shared with TRBD2. This CDR3 comprises 15 residues. Per the germline V gene, CDR1 is SGHKS and CDR2 is YYEKEE (reference sequence). The junction had 3 bases not matched to a gene; V was cut back by 1 base and J by 5 bases. CDR3 sequence reads: CASSLLSGGENIQYF. The DNA of the CDR3 is TGTGCCAGCAGCTTGCTCAGCGGGGGGGAAAACATTCAGTACTTC.